This TCR beta chain was obtained from a study of T cells expressing NK-cell markers. Across the whole study: HCMV seropositivity characterized seven of the eight sequenced donors, and seronegativity one.

CDR1 is SGHAT, CDR2 FQDESV, per germline (reference sequence). CDR3 size: 18 residues. With regard to this clonotype: The antigen is not known.

UMIs accompanied the 5'RACE template switching by which TCR beta cDNA was made. For each CDR3 protein, TCRdb gives one entry from its re-call of the 5' RACE reads, without DNA. The sample table sets out under 500,000 distinct CDR3 sequences. Regarding the study as a whole: A handful of donors showed these clonotypes also leading the CD3+CD56-NKG2C+ fraction.

The gene calls are TRBV11-1 and TRBJ2-7; TCRdb returns TRBD1, unconfirmable since there is no DNA. The sequence came from a woman aged 18 to 75 in good health. Material for sequencing was blood T cells: a sorted CD56 or NKG2C T cell subset, CD4+ or CD8+ T cells, or bulk PBMC T cells (not recorded which). This CDR3 reads CASTYIEPGMGDMGEQYF.